This entry is about one T cell receptor (beta chain). Its matching antigen is unknown. A single record per CDR3 protein comes from TCRdb applying MiXCR to the 5' RACE reads. The data hold fewer than 90,000 distinct CDR3 sequences, with around 14% observed a single time. This record belongs to a study of T-cell memory formation after mild COVID-19. Study-level findings and limits: CD4+ bias marked clones expanding day 15 to 37, unlike balanced contracting clones. Pre-infection memory harbored some responding clones, suggesting cross-reactive memory joined.

V was clipped by 4 bases and J by 2 bases, with 18 bases between them. Germline values: CDR1 SQVTM, CDR2 ANQGSEA. The length of the CDR3 is 15 residues. The clonotype originates from an adult woman who had mild COVID-19 (a few samples of this study predate the infection). Cell type and time point are not known. The source material was PBMCs or a T cell subset sorted from them (not recorded which). The J gene is TRBJ2-7, the V gene TRBV29-1; D is unresolved. CDR3 sequence reads: CSVVDPSSATYEQYF. The CDR3 DNA reads TGCAGCGTTGTCGATCCGTCTTCTGCTACCTACGAGCAGTACTTC.